This TCR beta chain stems from a study of vaccination and CD4 T cells after COVID-19. Sequence data for DNA of cultured CD4+ T cells were generated by the Oncomine TCR Beta short-read assay. TCRdb passed the PCR reads through MiXCR, listing each CDR3 protein once. The sample has fewer than 15,000 distinct CDR3 sequences, about 60% seen once. The treatment is: roughly 10-day PBMC culture with coronavirus spike peptide pools or control peptides (ViraFEST assay). Remarks on this clonotype: What it binds is not known.

CDR1 and CDR2 from the germline V gene are SNHLY and FYNNEI. The CDR3 loop spans 14 amino acids. V lost 5 bases and J lost 2; bases outside the gene matches: 5. The specimen sequenced was CD4+ T cells from blood, cultured in vitro. This chain connects TRBV2 to TRBJ1-2, with TRBD1 identical over 7 bases. This clonotype was obtained from a human donor who had recovered from COVID-19. The CDR3, as DNA: TGTGCCAGCAGTTCCCAGGGGGGGAACTATGGCTACACCTTC. Protein product: CASSSQGGNYGYTF.